Only one count was recorded for the clone carrying this T cell receptor beta chain. The data were obtained in a study of blood T cell repertoires in COVID-19. The wider study: Sites across the United States, Italy and Spain contributed samples from acute and convalescent COVID-19. From T cells, B-cell-depleted T cells, or PBMCs came the material, which was cDNA or gDNA.

This CDR3 spans 15 amino acids. V dropped 7 bases and J dropped 3; count of bases not matched to a gene: 12. Germline V lookup: CDR1 MNHEY, CDR2 SVGAGI. Data came from immunoSEQ multiplex PCR; TCRdb stores just in-frame clones and leaves some out. The table has roughly 200,000 clones, roughly 90% seen once; the top ten hold approximately 2.8%. The chain combines TRBV6-5 with TRBJ2-7; 7 nucleotides line up with TRBD1. Sample: PBMCs or T cells enriched from blood (not recorded which). This clonotype was sampled from a woman between 50 and 59 years old in a cohort exposed to, infected with or recovered from COVID-19 (not recorded which). The CDR3 DNA sequence: TGTGCCAGCATCAAGCCTTGGGACAGAAGCTACGAGCAGTACTTC. It codes for CASIKPWDRSYEQYF.